A selection of T cell receptor beta chains follows, all from one sample in a study of T cell responses to AZD1222 COVID-19 vaccine. Method: immunoSEQ multiplex PCR; TCRdb's copy keeps in-frame clones and lacks some. The sample lists about 140,000 clones, 90% to 95% occurring once. Sample: peripheral blood, taken on day 0 of MenACWY control vaccination. Receptor source: an adult in good health. CDR3s include the opening cysteine and the closing phenylalanine or tryptophan. The D gene is left open where the match is weak. Clone size is shown for a subset of rows, as once, few, many or a class of expanded clone.

j_call d_call clone_size v_call cdr3_nt cdr3_aa
TRBJ2-7 . . TRBV14 TGTGCCAGCAGCCGCGTTCGACAGGTGGGGGAGCAGTACTTC CASSRVRQVGEQYF
TRBJ1-6 TRBD1 . TRBV6-1 TGTGCCAGCAGTGAATACTGGGACAGGGGTTCACCCCTCCACTTT CASSEYWDRGSPLHF
TRBJ1-5 TRBD1 . TRBV6-5 TGTGCCAGCAGGTACAGGGGCAGCAATCAGCCCCAGCATTTT CASRYRGSNQPQHF
TRBJ1-2 . . TRBV19 TGTGCCAGTAGTCGAGGGTTGGACTATGGCTACACCTTC CASSRGLDYGYTF
TRBJ1-3 . once TRBV7-8 TGTGCCAGCAGCTTAGAATTGAAAATCTCTGGAAACACCATATATTTT CASSLELKISGNTIYF
TRBJ2-5 . . TRBV30 TGTGCCTGGACGGCAAGCCCCGCGGGAGAGACCCAGTACTTC CAWTASPAGETQYF
TRBJ2-4 . . TRBV2 TGTGCCAGCAGTGAAGCGCGCAGGGAAGCCAAAAACATTCAGTACTTC CASSEARREAKNIQYF
TRBJ1-3 TRBD1 . TRBV28 TGTGCCAGCAGTCCTGGGACAGTGCCTGGAAACACCATATATTTT CASSPGTVPGNTIYF
TRBJ2-1 TRBD2 . TRBV12-5 TGTGCTAGTGGTTCCCGGACTAGCGGGGGGCTTAATGAGCAGTTCTTC CASGSRTSGGLNEQFF
TRBJ2-1 TRBD1 . TRBV29-1 TGCAGCGTTCGGGGACAGGGACCTATAGAGCAGTTCTTC CSVRGQGPIEQFF
TRBJ2-1 TRBD2 . TRBV18 TGTGCCAGCTCACCACCGGGAGGCGGGAGAGGCAATGAGCAGTTCTTC CASSPPGGGRGNEQFF
TRBJ2-7 . . TRBV15 TGTGCCACCAGCAGAGGCGACGACTTTCCCTACGAGCAGTACTTC CATSRGDDFPYEQYF
TRBJ1-4 . once TRBV25-1 TGTGCCAGCAGTGAGACGCAGAAACTGTTTTTT CASSETQKLFF
TRBJ1-6 . . TRBV5-4 TGTGCCAGCAGCTTGGAAGGGGGGCTAGGTAATTCACCCCTCCACTTT CASSLEGGLGNSPLHF
TRBJ1-2 TRBD1 . TRBV4-3 TGCGCCAGCAGCCGAGGGGGACAGTCTGGCTACACCTTC CASSRGGQSGYTF
TRBJ2-1 . . TRBV6-2/TRBV6-3 TGTGCCAGCAGTTACTTGGGAGGTGGCTACGATGAGCAGTTCTTC CASSYLGGGYDEQFF
TRBJ2-3 . . TRBV28 TGTGCCAGCAGTACCTTTGGCGGGGCCACAGATACGCAGTATTTT CASSTFGGATDTQYF
TRBJ1-4 . once TRBV3-1/TRBV3-2 TGTGCCAGCAGCATAAGGGGAACTAATGAAAAACTGTTTTTT CASSIRGTNEKLFF
TRBJ1-5 TRBD1 . TRBV5-6 TGTGCCAGCAGCCACGGGACAGGGGGAGGCCAGCCCCAGCATTTT CASSHGTGGGQPQHF
TRBJ2-7 . . TRBV5-6 TGTGCCAGCAGCTTGGGAGCCTACGAGCAGTACTTC CASSLGAYEQYF
TRBJ2-4 TRBD2 . TRBV6-8 TGTGCCAGCAGGAAGAATAGCGGGGAAAACATTCAGTACTTC CASRKNSGENIQYF
TRBJ1-1 . . TRBV6-5 TGTGCCAGCGGGACGGTGAACACTGAAGCTTTCTTT CASGTVNTEAFF
TRBJ2-1 . . TRBV6-4 TGTGCCAGCAGTGTGGCGGGCCCTAGCTCCTACAATGAGCAGTTCTTC CASSVAGPSSYNEQFF
TRBJ1-6 . once TRBV10-3 TGTGCCATCAGTGAGCGTCTCAGGGATTCACCCCTCCACTTT CAISERLRDSPLHF